This T cell receptor beta chain derives from a study of cytomegalovirus exposure and HLA in healthy donors. In the PCR, 60 Vbeta and 13 Jbeta primers were used. Sequenced by immunoSEQ multiplex PCR; TCRdb stores in-frame clones only, minus some. The table records roughly 160,000 clones, roughly 83% of them present only once. This TCR derives from a man aged 25-45 years in good health and CMV-seronegative. Sequenced sample: PBMCs.

The CDR3 nucleotides read TGTGCCATCAGTGAGTCGGTCTCGGGAGAGCAGTTCTTC. This gives the protein CAISESVSGEQFF. This chain joins TRBV10-3 and TRBJ2-1; weak D call: TRBD2 (5 bases). V lost 0 bases and J 10 bases, leaving 10 bases between the germline ends. CDR1 is ENHRY and CDR2 is SYGVKD in the germline V gene. The CDR3 runs 13 residues.